This is a list of T cell receptor beta chains from one sample in a study of control samples from healthy donors and cancer patients. Repertoires were generated with immunoSEQ multiplex PCR, while TCRdb's copy carries only in-frame clones and drops some. The sample has roughly 130,000 clones, around nine tenths seen once. Material: blood. The receptors were sampled from a man aged 45 to 65 in good health. CDR3s include the opening cysteine and the closing phenylalanine or tryptophan. D genes are given only for firm matches. Size tells how often a clone was seen (once, few, many) or the class of an expanded clone, and some rows leave it out.

CDR3 protein | CDR3 DNA | clone size | D gene | J gene | CDR3 length | V gene
CASSLNLPTAGNTIYF | TGCGCCAGCAGCTTGAATCTTCCGACAGCTGGAAACACCATATATTTT | - | - | TRBJ1-3 | 16 | TRBV5-1
CASSPLTQYF | TGTGCCAGCAGCCCGCTTACGCAGTATTTT | - | - | TRBJ2-3 | 10 | TRBV14
CASSLTGVAGVFTDTQYF | TGTGCCAGCAGCTTAACGGGGGTAGCGGGGGTTTTCACAGATACGCAGTATTTT | - | TRBD2 | TRBJ2-3 | 18 | TRBV7-3
CASSGTSGELFF | TGCGCCAGCAGTGGGACATCCGGGGAGCTGTTTTTT | - | - | TRBJ2-2 | 12 | TRBV10-1
CAISDPTGRSTGELFF | TGTGCCATCAGTGATCCGACAGGGAGGAGCACCGGGGAGCTGTTTTTT | - | - | TRBJ2-2 | 16 | TRBV10-3
CASSLSAPHQGAFF | TGTGCCAGCAGTTTATCCGCCCCACACCAGGGAGCTTTCTTT | - | - | TRBJ1-1 | 14 | TRBV28
CASSPGTGILAGVNNEQFF | TGCGCCAGCAGTCCCGGGACGGGGATTCTAGCGGGGGTGAACAATGAGCAGTTCTTC | - | TRBD2 | TRBJ2-1 | 19 | TRBV4-1
CASSPGGAYEQFF | TGTGCCAGCTCACCCGGAGGGGCATATGAGCAGTTCTTC | - | - | TRBJ2-1 | 13 | TRBV18
CASSQVSYLNTEAFF | TGCGCCAGCAGCCAAGTTAGTTATCTTAACACTGAAGCTTTCTTT | - | - | TRBJ1-1 | 15 | TRBV4-1
CASSLGVAEQETQYF | TGTGCTAGCAGCTTGGGGGTGGCAGAACAAGAGACCCAGTACTTC | - | - | TRBJ2-5 | 15 | TRBV7-7
CASSRRTDSANTGELFF | TGCGCCAGCAGTAGAAGGACGGACTCCGCGAACACCGGGGAGCTGTTTTTT | - | - | TRBJ2-2 | 17 | TRBV10-2
CASSISGRGDIQYF | TGTGCCAGTAGTATCTCGGGCCGGGGGGACATTCAGTACTTC | once | TRBD2 | TRBJ2-4 | 14 | TRBV19
CASSFQGATLGPPLHF | TGTGCCAGCAGTTTTCAGGGCGCTACCTTGGGCCCACCCCTCCACTTT | - | - | TRBJ1-6 | 16 | TRBV27
CASSKGPTQEKLFF | TGTGCCAGCTCAAAGGGCCCCACCCAAGAAAAACTGTTTTTT | - | - | TRBJ1-4 | 14 | TRBV6-5
CASSLTANYGYTF | TGTGCCAGCAGTTTAACAGCTAACTATGGCTACACCTTC | once | - | TRBJ1-2 | 13 | TRBV28
CVRSLVAGDVTGELFF | TGTGTCAGAAGCTTAGTTGCAGGGGATGTTACCGGGGAGCTGTTTTTT | once | - | TRBJ2-2 | 16 | TRBV7-5
CASSQFMGSPLHF | TGTGCCAGCAGCCAATTTATGGGTTCACCCCTCCACTTT | - | - | TRBJ1-6 | 13 | TRBV14
CATSDPGENTEAFF | TGTGCCACCAGTGACCCCGGAGAGAACACTGAAGCTTTCTTT | - | - | TRBJ1-1 | 14 | TRBV24-1
CASSPVAQETQYF | TGTGCCAGCAGCCCGGTAGCCCAAGAGACCCAGTACTTC | - | - | TRBJ2-5 | 13 | TRBV9
CASSYYRAGGYTF | TGTGCCAGCAGCTATTACAGGGCTGGTGGCTACACCTTC | - | - | TRBJ1-2 | 13 | TRBV7-2
CASSLRIPGLAGGQQETQYF | TGTGCCAGCAGTTTAAGGATCCCGGGACTAGCGGGGGGTCAACAAGAGACCCAGTACTTC | - | TRBD2 | TRBJ2-5 | 20 | TRBV27
CASSYSTVEGYTF | TGTGCCAGCAGTTACTCGACAGTTGAAGGCTACACCTTC | once | - | TRBJ1-2 | 13 | TRBV6-5
CASSKWGGTDTQYF | TGTGCCAGCAGTAAGTGGGGCGGCACAGATACGCAGTATTTT | once | - | TRBJ2-3 | 14 | TRBV2
CASTFANTGELFF | TGTGCTAGTACCTTTGCGAACACCGGGGAGCTGTTTTTT | - | - | TRBJ2-2 | 13 | TRBV12-5
CASSFHRDPREDEQFF | TGTGCCAGCAGCTTCCACAGGGACCCCCGGGAGGATGAGCAGTTCTTC | - | - | TRBJ2-1 | 16 | TRBV7-8
CASSHGQGARETQYF | TGTGCCAGCAGCCACGGACAGGGGGCGCGGGAGACCCAGTACTTC | - | TRBD1 | TRBJ2-5 | 15 | TRBV27
CAISESGLGPRRHYNEQFF | TGTGCCATCAGTGAGTCGGGTTTAGGCCCAAGAAGGCACTACAATGAGCAGTTCTTC | - | - | TRBJ2-1 | 19 | TRBV10-3
CASSSLAGAGPGELFF | TGTGCCAGCAGCTCCCTAGCGGGGGCCGGACCCGGGGAGCTGTTTTTT | once | TRBD2 | TRBJ2-2 | 16 | TRBV7-3
CASSAGTRNTEAFF | TGTGCCAGCAGCGCCGGGACACGGAACACTGAAGCTTTCTTT | - | - | TRBJ1-1 | 14 | TRBV7-9
CATEAADTQYF | TGTGCCACTGAAGCCGCGGATACGCAGTATTTT | - | - | TRBJ2-3 | 11 | TRBV28
CAWSEQEEQPQHF | TGTGCCTGGAGTGAACAGGAGGAGCAGCCCCAGCATTTT | - | - | TRBJ1-5 | 13 | TRBV30
CASSSRSEQFF | TGTGCCAGCAGTTCGCGTTCCGAGCAGTTCTTC | - | - | TRBJ2-1 | 11 | TRBV2
CASSLSRGNTIYF | TGTGCCAGCAGTTTAAGCAGGGGAAACACCATATATTTT | - | - | TRBJ1-3 | 13 | TRBV28
CASSVGGTPYEQYF | TGTGCCAGCAGCGTAGGCGGCACACCTTACGAGCAGTACTTC | - | - | TRBJ2-7 | 14 | TRBV9
CASSRKTGLDGYTF | TGCGCCAGCAGCCGAAAGACAGGGTTAGATGGCTACACCTTC | few | TRBD1 | TRBJ1-2 | 14 | TRBV4-1
CATSKNSGWGEKLFF | TGTGCCACCAGCAAAAACTCGGGGTGGGGGGAAAAACTGTTTTTT | - | - | TRBJ1-4 | 15 | TRBV15